This T cell receptor beta chain was obtained from a study of blood T cell repertoires in COVID-19. Study background: Acute and convalescent COVID-19 samples came from the United States, Italy and Spain.

Between the trimmed V and J ends, which lost 3 bases and 1 base, there was a span of 9 bases. In germline, CDR1 is MGHDK, CDR2 SYGVNS. The CDR3 covers 14 residues. Seattle researchers signed up patients amid active infection and tracked them longitudinally. This table comes from immunoSEQ multiplex PCR, and its TCRdb copy is limited to in-frame clones, with some not included. The table has over 250,000 clones, roughly 80% seen once. This clone was seen once. Sample: peripheral blood. The TCR comes from a human donor with COVID-19, enrolled during active disease. The donor label of this sample is uncertain. The chain combines TRBV25-1 with TRBJ1-1; unclear D gene. CDR3 nucleotides: TGTGCCAGCAGTGATCCCCGACAGAACACTGAAGCTTTCTTT. Translated, it gives CASSDPRQNTEAFF.